The 24 T cell receptor beta chains in this list originate from one sample, sequenced in a study of T cell clonality in common variable immunodeficiency. Study results and caveats: In common variable immunodeficiency, TCR beta chains reportedly carried fewer deletions and N-nucleotide insertions.

Their specific antigens are unknown. This table comes from immunoSEQ multiplex PCR, and its TCRdb copy is limited to in-frame clones, with some not included. The sample is made up of some 17,000 clones, none counted only once. The source material was peripheral blood mononuclear cells. These receptors were collected from a human donor with common variable immunodeficiency.

A remark on this clone: From the germline J gene comes the end of the CDR3, since the read stops 3 residues before it. The chain combines TRBV19 with TRBJ1-4, with a tentative D call TRBD1 (6 bases). This CDR3 is 15 amino acids long. CDR1 LNHDA and CDR2 SQIVND come from the germline V gene (reference sequence). V was trimmed by 5 bases and J by 5 bases, leaving 15 bases between them. The CDR3 loop is CASSLRQERNEKLFF. Partial CDR3 DNA: TGTGCCAGTAGTCTGCGACAGGAGAGAAATGAAAAA.

In regard to this clone: The read falls 3 residues short of the CDR3 end, and the missing part is taken from the germline J gene. The rearrangement joins TRBV6-2 or TRBV6-3 to TRBJ1-5; a weak D match, TRBD1 (5 bases). The V end lost 10 bases, the J end lost 2 bases, and 15 bases lay between the germline ends. Germline loops: CDR1 MNHEY, CDR2 SVGEGT. The CDR3 has 14 residues. Incomplete CDR3 DNA: TGTGCCATCTCCTTCGGGGGTGGCAATCAGCCC. Amino acids: CAISFGGGNQP. The whole CDR3 sequence reads CAISFGGGNQPQHF.

This clone has more than one count but fewer than ten. The observed sequence ends 3 residues before the CDR3 terminus, with the missing tail filled in from the germline J gene. The chain uses TRBV11-1 and TRBJ2-1, with 11 bases lining up with TRBD2. Germline values: CDR1 SGHAT, CDR2 FQDESV (reference sequence). With 5 bases clipped from V and 5 bases from J, the junction kept 5 bases outside the gene matches. The CDR3 covers 15 residues. The DNA read from the CDR3 is TGTGCCAGCAGCACGACTAGCGGGACCCACAATGAG. Its translation: CASSTTSGTHNE. The whole CDR3 is CASSTTSGTHNEQFF.

This clone came up many times. The read terminates 3 residues ahead of where the CDR3 ends, so the germline J gene completes it. This sequence joins TRBV6-4 and TRBJ1-4, with D perhaps matching TRBD1 (5 bases). V lost 5 bases to trimming and J lost 5 bases, with 18 bases between them. The germline V gene has CDR1 MRHNA and CDR2 SNTAGT. The CDR3 is 16 amino acids. CDR3 in amino acids: CASSPPDSPENEKLFF. The sequenced part of the CDR3 DNA is TGTGCCAGCAGTCCCCCCGACAGCCCTGAAAATGAAAAA.

In the case of this clone: Coverage ceases 3 residues before the CDR3 finishes, and the germline J gene fills in the end. The genes are TRBV7-2 and TRBJ2-2; TRBD1 agrees at 7 bases. The CDR3 totals 12 residues. V trimming: 6 bases; J trimming: 6 bases; junction bases outside the gene matches: 1. The germline V gene has CDR1 SGHTA and CDR2 FQGNSA. The CDR3 loop reads CASRTGAGELFF. CDR3 DNA, as far as it was read: TGTGCCAGCAGAACAGGGGCCGGGGAG.

As for this clone: From the germline J gene comes the end of the CDR3, since the read stops 3 residues before it. The V call is TRBV20-1, the J call TRBJ1-1, with D unclear. The V end was cut by 1 base, the J end by 6 bases, with 18 bases between. Germline lookup yields CDR1 DFQATT and CDR2 SNEGSKA (reference sequence). There are 15 residues in the CDR3. CDR3 DNA, as far as it was read: TGCAGTGCTAGAGTCCGACCCGTCCGGAGCGCTGAA. Amino acid sequence: CSARVRPVRSAE. The full-length CDR3 reads as CSARVRPVRSAEAFF.

This clone has ten or more counts. Read data end 3 residues before the CDR3 end; the end is taken from the germline J gene. V gene TRBV2 combines with J gene TRBJ1-2; D ambiguous. The CDR3 is 13 residues long. Trimming took 7 bases from V and 4 from J, leaving 13 bases between them. Germline values: CDR1 SNHLY, CDR2 FYNNEI. The DNA read from the CDR3 is TGTGCCAGCAATCCAGAATATGGCTATGGC. Protein sequence: CASNPEYGYG. The full CDR3 protein is CASNPEYGYGYTF.

This clone was observed many times. The CDR3 is cut off 3 residues early in the read; its end comes from the germline J gene. V gene TRBV7-2 combines with J gene TRBJ2-6; the D gene is possibly TRBD1 (5 bases). The CDR3 has 15 amino acids. Germline values: CDR1 SGHTA, CDR2 FQGNSA. The V gene lost 4 bases and the J gene lost 2 bases, with 9 bases spanning the gap. The chain's CDR3 is CASSSVGAGANVLTF. The part of the CDR3 DNA that was read is TGTGCCAGCAGCTCCGTAGGGGCTGGGGCCAACGTC.

Only a few counts were recorded for this clone. The sequenced fragment ends 3 residues before the CDR3 boundary, so the rest is inferred from the germline J gene. The V and J genes are TRBV7-9 and TRBJ2-7, with D perhaps TRBD1 (5 bases). Trimming pared 2 bases from V and 6 bases from J, leaving 5 bases between. The CDR3 covers 11 residues. CDR1 is SEHNR, CDR2 FQNEAQ, per germline (reference sequence). CDR3 DNA (partial): TGTGCCAGCAGCTTACAGGGCGAG. Translating it yields CASSLQGE. The entire CDR3 sequence reads CASSLQGEQYF.

About this clone: The DNA ends 3 residues before the CDR3 does, and the rest of the CDR3 is filled in from the germline J gene. The rearrangement links TRBV19 to TRBJ2-4, with 7 bases lining up with TRBD1. With V trimmed by 4 bases and J by 0 bases, 6 bases remained unmatched. There are 16 residues in the CDR3. Looked up from germline, CDR1 is LNHDA and CDR2 is SQIVND (reference sequence). The CDR3 region is CASSKQGPLAKNIQYF. The CDR3 bases that were read are TGTGCCAGTAGTAAACAGGGGCCTTTAGCCAAAAACATT.

A few counts support this clone. The read gets to within 3 residues of the CDR3 end, and the germline J gene fills in the rest. The chain employs TRBV19 and TRBJ1-1; 9 positions match TRBD1. The germline V gene encodes CDR1 LNHDA and CDR2 SQIVND (reference sequence). The ends lost 4 bases at V and 1 base at J; junction bases unmatched: 7. This CDR3 has 16 residues. CDR3 DNA, as far as it was read: TGTGCCAGTAGTACCCTCTTGGGACAGGGGAACACTGAA. Translated: CASSTLLGQGNTE. The CDR3 in its entirety is CASSTLLGQGNTEAFF.

This clone was observed a few times. From the germline J gene comes the end of the CDR3, since the read stops 3 residues before it. V gene TRBV6-2 or TRBV6-3 combines with J gene TRBJ2-7, with 8 bases identical to TRBD1. Germline values: CDR1 MNHEY, CDR2 SVGEGT. The length of the CDR3 is 13 residues. Trimming took 10 bases from V and 6 from J; bases not matched to a gene: 11. The covered CDR3 bases are TGTGCCATTTCGCCCTTCACAGGGGGCGAG. This codes for CAISPFTGGE. The full CDR3 protein is CAISPFTGGEQYF.

Ten or more counts support this clone. The read halts 3 residues ahead of the CDR3 end, with the missing end drawn from the germline J gene. The chain combines TRBV18 with TRBJ2-1; 11 nucleotides line up with TRBD2. CDR1 KGHSH and CDR2 LQKENI come from the germline V gene. The ends lost 4 bases at V and 3 bases at J; junction bases unmatched: 2. The CDR3 contains 15 residues. The CDR3 here is CASSRLAGIYNEQFF. The CDR3 DNA, read in part, is TGTGCCAGCTCACGACTAGCGGGGATCTACAATGAG.

Only a few counts were recorded for this clone. CDR3 DNA (partial): TGTGCCAGCACGGGGACAGGGGGCTCATATAGCAATCAGCCC. Translation gives CASTGTGGSYSNQP. The CDR3 in its entirety is CASTGTGGSYSNQPQHF. This rearrangement joins TRBV2 to TRBJ1-5; 12 bases fit TRBD1. The DNA ends 3 residues before the CDR3 does, and the rest of the CDR3 is filled in from the germline J gene. CDR1 SNHLY and CDR2 FYNNEI come from the germline V gene. The CDR3 contains 17 residues. Trimming removed 7 bases from V and 0 bases from J; junction bases left unmatched: 7.

This clone was found many times. The CDR3 end lies 3 residues beyond the end of the read and is filled in from the germline J gene. The rearrangement uses TRBV5-1 and TRBJ1-5; 8 bases match TRBD1. Looked up from germline, CDR1 is SGHRS and CDR2 is YFSETQ. The CDR3 is made up of 15 amino acids. V was pared by 4 bases and J by 8 bases, with 11 bases of the junction left unmatched. The CDR3 bases that were read are TGCGCCAGCAGCCTCTATCCAGGGGGCGGTGAGCCC. This codes for CASSLYPGGGEP. The CDR3 reads in full as CASSLYPGGGEPQHF.

This clone turned up a few times. The CDR3 end is not reached by the read, which stops 3 residues before it; the germline J gene fills it in. The chain employs TRBV7-2 and TRBJ2-7; D assignment may be TRBD1 or TRBD2 (5 bases each). Per the germline V gene, CDR1 is SGHTA and CDR2 is FQGNSA. CDR3 length: 13 amino acids. Trimming cost V 6 bases and J 2 bases, with 11 bases left between them. The CDR3: CASSSRGTYEQYF. The covered CDR3 bases are TGTGCCAGCAGTTCGAGGGGAACCTACGAG.

In this sample, this clone turned up many times. The missing CDR3 end, 3 residues past where the read stops, is filled in from the germline J gene. V is TRBV18 and J is TRBJ2-1, with D hard to call. Germline assignment: CDR1 KGHSH and CDR2 LQKENI. The CDR3 sequence is 14 residues long. V lost 3 bases to trimming and J lost 8 bases, with 14 bases between them. The CDR3 loop reads CASSPSNSVHEQFF. CDR3 DNA, as far as it was read: TGTGCCAGCTCACCCTCGAATTCAGTACATGAG.

This clone was picked up a small number of times. The read gets to within 3 residues of the CDR3 end, and the germline J gene fills in the rest. This chain joins TRBV19 and TRBJ2-3; 13 bases are a match to TRBD2. The V gene end was trimmed by 5 bases and the J gene end by 4 bases; junction bases not matched to a gene: 12. Looked up from germline, CDR1 is LNHDA and CDR2 is SQIVND (reference sequence). The CDR3 extends over 18 amino acids. The DNA read from the CDR3 is TGTGCCAGTAGTCCACGGACTAGCGGGAGAGGGGGGGCAGATACG. Translating gives CASSPRTSGRGGADT. The CDR3 in full is CASSPRTSGRGGADTQYF. The complete variable domain, with remaining parts taken from reference TRBV19 and TRBJ2-3, reads DGGITQSPKYLFRKEGQNVTLSCEQNLNHDAMYWYRQDPGQGLRLIYYSQIVNDFQKGDIAEGYSVSREKKESFPLTVTSAQKNPTAFYLCASSPRTSGRGGADTQYFGPGTRLTVL.

In this sample, this clone turned up many times. The read terminates 3 residues before the CDR3 end, so the remaining end is supplied by the germline J gene. This sequence joins TRBV7-8 and TRBJ2-5, with TRBD2 matching 15 bases. CDR1 is SGHVS and CDR2 is FQNEAQ in the germline V gene. This CDR3 is built from 16 residues. With V trimmed by 5 bases and J by 2 bases, 3 bases remained unmatched. The sequenced part of the CDR3 DNA is TGTGCCAGCAGCAGTGGACTAGCGGGAGGGCAAGAGACC. Encoded protein: CASSSGLAGGQET. The full CDR3 reads CASSSGLAGGQETQYF.

This clone has just a few counts. Coverage ceases 3 residues before the CDR3 finishes, and the germline J gene fills in the end. The rearrangement links TRBV11-3 to TRBJ2-3, with 7 bases identical to TRBD2. The CDR3 spans 13 residues. J was trimmed by 3 bases and V by 4 bases; bases with no gene match: 1. Germline CDR1 SGHNT, CDR2 YENEEA. The covered CDR3 bases are TGTGCCAGCAGCTGGACTAGGACAGATACG. This gives the protein CASSWTRTDT. The full-length CDR3 reads as CASSWTRTDTQYF.

For this clone: The CDR3 end is not reached by the read, which stops 3 residues before it; the germline J gene fills it in. This chain uses TRBV19 with TRBJ1-1, with D maybe TRBD1 (5 bases). The CDR3 covers 14 residues. The V end was cut by 3 bases, the J end by 1 base, with 9 bases between. Germline V gives CDR1 LNHDA, CDR2 SQIVND (reference sequence). The CDR3 bases that were read are TGTGCCAGTAGTATCGGGGGGGGGAACACTGAA. Its translation: CASSIGGGNTE. Given in full, the CDR3 is CASSIGGGNTEAFF.

Note on this clone: Read data end 3 residues before the CDR3 end; the end is taken from the germline J gene. The chain carries TRBV19 and TRBJ2-1, with 8 bases aligning to TRBD2. The CDR3 loop spans 14 amino acids. Trimming at V came to 2 bases and at J to 5 bases, leaving 2 bases not matched to a gene. CDR1 is LNHDA and CDR2 is SQIVND in the germline V gene (reference sequence). The CDR3 DNA, read in part, is TGTGCCAGTAGTATACTAGCGGGTAACAATGAG. It yields the protein CASSILAGNNE. The CDR3 in full is CASSILAGNNEQFF.

This chain's CDR3 is CASSLSETQYF. The CDR3 DNA, read in part, is TGTGCCAGCAGCTTATCGGAGACC. The V gene is TRBV7-6, the J gene TRBJ2-5; D unclear. The read ends 3 residues early relative to the CDR3; the germline J gene fills the gap. V dropped 2 bases and J dropped 5 bases, with 3 bases sitting between them. The germline gives CDR1 SGHVS, CDR2 FNYEAQ. This CDR3 comprises 11 residues.

This clone was recorded many times. Read sequence stops 3 residues before the CDR3 end, and the germline J gene provides the missing end. The genes are TRBV29-1 and TRBJ2-7; tentative D call: TRBD1 (6 bases). The CDR3 totals 13 residues. Per germline, CDR1 SQVTM and CDR2 ANQGSEA. V lost 0 bases to trimming and J lost 1 base, with 7 bases between them. CDR3 protein: CSVEEGTSYEQYF. CDR3 DNA (partial): TGCAGCGTTGAAGAAGGGACATCCTACGAG.